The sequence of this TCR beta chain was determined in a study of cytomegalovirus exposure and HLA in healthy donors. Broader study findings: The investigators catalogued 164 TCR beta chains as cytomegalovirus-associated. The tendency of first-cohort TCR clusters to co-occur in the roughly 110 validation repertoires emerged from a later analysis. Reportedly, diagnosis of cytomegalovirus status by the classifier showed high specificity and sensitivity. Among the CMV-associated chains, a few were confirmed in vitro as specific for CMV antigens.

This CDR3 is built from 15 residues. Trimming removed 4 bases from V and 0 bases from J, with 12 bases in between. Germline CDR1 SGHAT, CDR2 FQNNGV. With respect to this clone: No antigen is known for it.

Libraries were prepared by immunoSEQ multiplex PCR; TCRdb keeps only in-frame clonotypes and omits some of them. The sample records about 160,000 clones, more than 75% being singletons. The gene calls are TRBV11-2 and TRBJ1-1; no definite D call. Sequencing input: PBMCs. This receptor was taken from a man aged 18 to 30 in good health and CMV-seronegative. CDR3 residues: CASSSDGSMNTEAFF. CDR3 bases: TGTGCCAGCAGCTCCGACGGGTCTATGAACACTGAAGCTTTCTTT. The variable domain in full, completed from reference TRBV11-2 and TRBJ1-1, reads EAGVAQSPRYKIIEKRQSVAFWCNPISGHATLYWYQQILGQGPKLLIQFQNNGVVDDSQLPKDRFSAERLKGVDSTLKIQPAKLEDSAVYLCASSSDGSMNTEAFFGQGTRLTVV.